The rows below give T cell receptor beta chains drawn from one sample of a study of shared clonotypes between healthy human individuals. Produced via immunoSEQ multiplex PCR; TCRdb's table is partial and in-frame only. In the table there are approximately 2,000,000 clones, around 93% of which are singletons. Sequencing used naive CD8+ T cells from PBMCs. The receptor set was obtained from a man between 18 and 29 years old in good health. Some clones in this sample may be carry-over from other donors' samples. The CDR3 runs from the conserved cysteine through the conserved F or W. The D gene is left open where the match is weak. Rows may omit the clone size; those that give it use once, few, many or a size class.

TRBV7-9,TRBD2,TRBJ2-7,.,CASSSGDSYEQYF,TGTGCCAGCAGCAGCGGGGATTCCTACGAGCAGTACTTC
TRBV2,.,TRBJ2-1,once,CASTIGSEQFF,TGTGCCAGCACGATCGGGTCCGAGCAGTTCTTC
TRBV5-1,.,TRBJ2-7,.,CASSLGPPSFYYEQYF,TGCGCCAGCAGCTTGGGACCCCCAAGTTTCTACTACGAGCAGTACTTC
TRBV5-6,TRBD1,TRBJ2-7,.,CASSSPGTGNIYEQYF,TGTGCCAGCAGCTCACCGGGGACAGGGAACATCTACGAGCAGTACTTC
TRBV5-7,TRBD2,TRBJ2-1,.,CASRGTSGRIWSFNEQFF,TGTGCCAGCAGGGGGACTAGCGGGAGAATCTGGTCGTTTAATGAGCAGTTCTTC
TRBV7-9,TRBD1,TRBJ2-2,few,CASSNRQGINTGELFF,TGTGCCAGCAGCAATCGACAGGGGATAAACACCGGGGAGCTGTTTTTT
TRBV7-9,TRBD1,TRBJ2-7,.,CASRATGGSYEQYF,TGTGCCAGCAGAGCAACAGGGGGAAGCTACGAGCAGTACTTC
TRBV19,TRBD1,TRBJ2-7,.,CASSIREGAYEQYF,TGTGCCAGTAGTATCCGAGAGGGGGCTTACGAGCAGTACTTC
TRBV18,.,TRBJ2-1,.,CASSPTIPPDEQFF,TGTGCCAGCTCACCAACGATCCCTCCGGATGAGCAGTTCTTC
TRBV9,TRBD2,TRBJ2-5,.,CASSASGSTETQYF,TGTGCCAGCAGCGCTAGCGGGAGCACGGAGACCCAGTACTTC
TRBV28,.,TRBJ1-5,.,CATLHGQVNQPQHF,TGTGCCACTCTCCATGGGCAGGTTAATCAGCCCCAGCATTTT
TRBV25-1,TRBD1,TRBJ1-3,once,CASSGQGTGRITGNTIYF,TGTGCCAGCAGTGGACAGGGGACAGGGCGGATCACTGGAAACACCATATATTTT
TRBV6-6,TRBD1,TRBJ2-7,.,CASGGDRGATFYEQYF,TGTGCCAGCGGGGGGGACAGGGGCGCCACTTTCTACGAGCAGTACTTC
TRBV5-4,.,TRBJ2-7,.,CASSPGWGYEQYF,TGTGCCAGCAGTCCCGGGTGGGGCTACGAGCAGTACTTC